This T cell receptor beta chain derives from a study of T-cell reconstitution after alpha-beta-depleted transplantation in children. Preparing the TCRbeta library involved the use of unique molecular identifiers. TCRdb independently ran MiXCR on the PCR reads; one entry per CDR3 protein. The table records a few hundred thousand distinct CDR3 sequences, 9% to 12% of them present only once. Per the germline V gene, CDR1 is LGHDT and CDR2 is YNNKEL (reference sequence). The CDR3 is 13 amino acids. Trimming left V 7 bases short and J 6 bases short, with 16 bases between. This clonotype has a handful of counts.

This TCR was sampled from a human donor who donated a stem cell graft to a child with acute lymphoblastic leukemia. The material was PBMCs from the stem cell graft donor, obtained from the stem cell graft. This chain joins TRBV3-1 and TRBJ2-7; D could derive from TRBD1 or TRBD2 (6 bases each). The CDR3 region is CASTLKGGVEQYF. The CDR3, as DNA: TGTGCCAGCACCTTGAAGGGGGGTGTCGAGCAGTACTTC.